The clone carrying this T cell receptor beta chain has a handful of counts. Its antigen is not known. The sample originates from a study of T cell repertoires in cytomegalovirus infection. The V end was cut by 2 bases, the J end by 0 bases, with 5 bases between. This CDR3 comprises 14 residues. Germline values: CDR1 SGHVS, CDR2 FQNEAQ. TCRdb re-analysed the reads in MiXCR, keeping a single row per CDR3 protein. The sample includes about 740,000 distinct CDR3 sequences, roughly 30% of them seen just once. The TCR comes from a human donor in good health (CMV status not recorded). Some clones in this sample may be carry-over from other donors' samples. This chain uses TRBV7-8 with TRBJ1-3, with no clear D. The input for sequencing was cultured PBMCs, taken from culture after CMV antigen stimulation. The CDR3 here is CASSLRYSGNTIYF. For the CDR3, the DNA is TGTGCCAGCAGCTTACGGTACTCTGGAAACACCATATATTTT.